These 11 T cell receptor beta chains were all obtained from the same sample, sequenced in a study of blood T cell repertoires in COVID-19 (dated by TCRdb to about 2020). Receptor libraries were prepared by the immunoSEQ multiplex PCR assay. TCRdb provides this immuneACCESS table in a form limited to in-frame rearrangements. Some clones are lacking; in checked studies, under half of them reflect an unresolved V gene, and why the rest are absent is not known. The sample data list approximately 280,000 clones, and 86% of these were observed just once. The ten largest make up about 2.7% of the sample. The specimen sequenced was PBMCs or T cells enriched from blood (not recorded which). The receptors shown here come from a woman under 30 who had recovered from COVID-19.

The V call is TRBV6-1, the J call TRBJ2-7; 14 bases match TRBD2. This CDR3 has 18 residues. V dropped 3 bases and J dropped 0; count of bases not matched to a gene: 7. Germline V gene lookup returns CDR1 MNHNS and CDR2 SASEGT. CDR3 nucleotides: TGTGCCAGCAGTGATAGAGGACTAGCGGGGGGAAGCTCCTACGAGCAGTACTTC. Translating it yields CASSDRGLAGGSSYEQYF.

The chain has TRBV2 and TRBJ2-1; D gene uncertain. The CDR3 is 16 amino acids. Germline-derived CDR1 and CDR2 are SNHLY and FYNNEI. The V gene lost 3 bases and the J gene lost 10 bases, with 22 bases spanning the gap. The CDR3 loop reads CASSESRSPPRREQFF. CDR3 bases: TGTGCCAGCAGTGAGAGTCGAAGCCCCCCACGGCGGGAGCAGTTCTTC.

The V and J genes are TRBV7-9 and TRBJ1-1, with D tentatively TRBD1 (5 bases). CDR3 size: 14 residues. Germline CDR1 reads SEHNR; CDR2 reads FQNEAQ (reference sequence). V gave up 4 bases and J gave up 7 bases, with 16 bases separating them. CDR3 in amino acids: CASSWGEGSREAFF. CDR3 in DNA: TGTGCCAGCAGCTGGGGGGAAGGGTCGCGTGAAGCTTTCTTT.

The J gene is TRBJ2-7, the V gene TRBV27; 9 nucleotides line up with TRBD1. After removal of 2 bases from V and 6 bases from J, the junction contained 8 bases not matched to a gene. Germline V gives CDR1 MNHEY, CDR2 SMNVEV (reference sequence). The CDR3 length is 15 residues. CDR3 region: CASSLTPGQGGEQYF. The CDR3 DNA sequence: TGTGCCAGCAGTTTAACCCCGGGACAGGGCGGCGAGCAGTACTTC.

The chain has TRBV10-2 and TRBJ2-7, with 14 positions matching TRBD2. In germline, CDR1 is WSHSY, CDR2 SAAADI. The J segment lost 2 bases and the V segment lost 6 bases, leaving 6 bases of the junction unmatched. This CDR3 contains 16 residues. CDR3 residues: CASRPGLAGATYEQYF. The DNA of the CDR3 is TGCGCCAGCAGGCCGGGACTAGCGGGAGCCACCTACGAGCAGTACTTC.

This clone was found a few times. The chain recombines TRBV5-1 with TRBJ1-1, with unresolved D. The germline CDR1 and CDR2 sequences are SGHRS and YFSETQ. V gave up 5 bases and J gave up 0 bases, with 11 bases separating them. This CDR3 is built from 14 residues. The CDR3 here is CASRLTEMNTEAFF. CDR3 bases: TGCGCCAGCAGATTGACTGAGATGAACACTGAAGCTTTCTTT.

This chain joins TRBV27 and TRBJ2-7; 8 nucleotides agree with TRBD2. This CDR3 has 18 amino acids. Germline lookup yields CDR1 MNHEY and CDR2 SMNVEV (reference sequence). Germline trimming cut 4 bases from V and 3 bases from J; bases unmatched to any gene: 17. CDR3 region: CASSSPLTHSGKVYEQYF. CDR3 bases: TGTGCCAGCAGTTCCCCCCTCACGCATAGCGGGAAGGTCTACGAGCAGTACTTC.

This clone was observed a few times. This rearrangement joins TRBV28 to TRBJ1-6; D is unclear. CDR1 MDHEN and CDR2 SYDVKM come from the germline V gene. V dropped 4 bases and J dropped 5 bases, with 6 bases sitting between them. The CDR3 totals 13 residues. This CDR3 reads CASSSSDNSPLHF. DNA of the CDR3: TGTGCCAGCAGTTCGAGCGATAATTCACCCCTCCACTTT.

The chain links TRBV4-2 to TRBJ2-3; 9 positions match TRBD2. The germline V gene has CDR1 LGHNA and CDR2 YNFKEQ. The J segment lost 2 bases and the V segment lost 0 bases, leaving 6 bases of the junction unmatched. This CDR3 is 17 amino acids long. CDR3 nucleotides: TGTGCCAGCAGCCAAGAGTCACTAGCGGGTAACACAGATACGCAGTATTTT. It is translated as CASSQESLAGNTDTQYF.

The DNA of the CDR3 is TGTGCCAGCAGCCCTCCCCCCCAAAACGGAGAGACCCAGTACTTC. Amino acids: CASSPPPQNGETQYF. The V gene is TRBV9, the J gene TRBJ2-5; D is unclear. V was pared by 4 bases and J by 4 bases, with 17 bases between. This CDR3 has 15 residues. Germline V gene data show CDR1 as SGDLS and CDR2 as YYNGEE.

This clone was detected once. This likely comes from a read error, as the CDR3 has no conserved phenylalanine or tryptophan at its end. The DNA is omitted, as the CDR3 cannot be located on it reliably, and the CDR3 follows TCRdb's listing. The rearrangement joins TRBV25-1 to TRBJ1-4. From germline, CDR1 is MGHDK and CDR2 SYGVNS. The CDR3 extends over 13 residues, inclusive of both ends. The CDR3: CASRHRGGVPAGV.